The clone carrying this T cell receptor (beta chain) occurred once. The antigen is undetermined. The data were obtained in a study of CD8+ T cells in alopecia areata. Study-level findings and limits: The study found TCR sharing across patients less clear than in mice, possibly for HLA reasons. Especially in alopecia totalis/universalis, lesional scalp showed greater clonality than normal scalp did. Among the cells sequenced in scalp samples are also the resident alphabeta T cells of normal skin.

Extracted RNA was reverse transcribed into cDNA, the sequencing template. Clones were read by immunoSEQ multiplex PCR, and TCRdb kept only the in-frame ones, dropping some. The sample consists of about 110,000 clones, under 65% of them appearing once. Germline values: CDR1 MNHEY, CDR2 SMNVEV (reference sequence). The CDR3 length is 14 residues. J lost 2 bases, V lost 8 bases, and 6 bases had no gene match. The TCR was taken from a human donor with alopecia areata. The sample was NKG2D-low CD8+ T cells sorted from blood. The genes are TRBV27 and TRBJ2-1, with 7 bases matching TRBD2. CDR3 in amino acids: CASCQAGAYNEQFF. The CDR3, as DNA: TGTGCCAGCTGCCAGGCGGGGGCCTACAATGAGCAGTTCTTC.